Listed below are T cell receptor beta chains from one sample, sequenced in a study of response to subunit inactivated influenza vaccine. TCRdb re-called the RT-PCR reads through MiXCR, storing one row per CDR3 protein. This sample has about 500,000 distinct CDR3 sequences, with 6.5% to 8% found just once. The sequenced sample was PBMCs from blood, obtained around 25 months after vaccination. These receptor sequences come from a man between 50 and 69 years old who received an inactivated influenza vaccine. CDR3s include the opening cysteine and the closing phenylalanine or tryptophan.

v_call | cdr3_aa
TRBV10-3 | CAISPGTSGKAFF
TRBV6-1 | CASSSTGDISYEQYF
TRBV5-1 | CASSPRGLGEKLFF
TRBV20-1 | CSAPGPFYEQYF
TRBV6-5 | CASSYSFRGNSYEQYF
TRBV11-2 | CASSFTENTGELFF
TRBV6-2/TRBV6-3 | CASRDFRDGYEQYF
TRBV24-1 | CATSVGGATDTQYF
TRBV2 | CASSDVSTGELFF
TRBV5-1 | CASSLADRGRTDTQYF
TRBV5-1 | CASSQGGSGETQYF
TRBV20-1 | CSATGQLPDTQYF
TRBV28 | CASRRLPSPLHF
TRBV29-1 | CSGQVYFRGTDTQYF
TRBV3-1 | CASSQPVGRESYEQYF
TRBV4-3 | CASSRRDRGRYEQYF
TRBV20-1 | CSARDLGTSGTSHSYNEQFF
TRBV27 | CAGSYGQEYNEQFF
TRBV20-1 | CSARPALSTGGELFF
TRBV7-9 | CASSLGNRGPQYF
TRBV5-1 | CASSLTDTQYF